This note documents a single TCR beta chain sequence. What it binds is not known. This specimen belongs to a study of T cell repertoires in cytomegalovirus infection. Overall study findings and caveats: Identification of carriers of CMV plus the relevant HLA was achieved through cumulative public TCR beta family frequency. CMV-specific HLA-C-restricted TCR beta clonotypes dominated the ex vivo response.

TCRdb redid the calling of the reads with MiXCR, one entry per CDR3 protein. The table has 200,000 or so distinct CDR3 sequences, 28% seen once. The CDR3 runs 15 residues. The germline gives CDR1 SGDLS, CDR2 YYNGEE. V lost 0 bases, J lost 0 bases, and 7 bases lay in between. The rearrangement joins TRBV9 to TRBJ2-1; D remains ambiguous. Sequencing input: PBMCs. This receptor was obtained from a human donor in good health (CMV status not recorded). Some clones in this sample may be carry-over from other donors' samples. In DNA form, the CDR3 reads TGTGCCAGCAGCGTAGGGGGTTTCTCCTACAATGAGCAGTTCTTC. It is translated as CASSVGGFSYNEQFF.